This TCR beta chain was captured in a study of CD8 T cells in ankylosing spondylitis. Study-wide points: In peripheral blood, disease-linked CD8+ clones occurred at relatively low frequencies. In ankylosing spondylitis blood, a motif of roughly 8 highly homologous TCR beta variants appeared characteristic. Past studies reported some motif variants in reactive arthritis synovial fluid and blood.

From the 5' RACE reads, TCRdb called clonotypes with MiXCR, one entry per CDR3 protein. The data hold hundreds of thousands of distinct CDR3 sequences, with approximately 11% observed a single time. This clonotype was counted many times. Its specificity is unknown. The clonotype was recovered from a male donor with ankylosing spondylitis. The sample taken for sequencing was blood, either unsorted or a sorted T cell fraction (not recorded which).

The CDR3 loop reads CASSRDREAGYTF. DNA of the CDR3: TGTGCCAGCAGCCGGGACAGGGAGGCGGGCTACACCTTC. This sequence joins TRBV12-3 or TRBV12-4 and TRBJ1-2; 9 bases agree with TRBD1. Losses at the gene ends were 6 bases for V and 8 bases for J; bases not matched to a gene: 7. The CDR3 is made up of 13 amino acids.